The text below deals with one T cell receptor beta chain. Its specificity is not known. The V and J ends lost 4 bases and 3 bases, in that order; junction bases with no gene match: 1. Germline assignment: CDR1 KGHDR and CDR2 SFDVKD. This CDR3 has 13 residues. This sample is drawn from a study of T cell responses to AZD1222 COVID-19 vaccine. Study conclusions and caveats: Close to half of all spike-specific TCRs reportedly target regions of the variants that are unmutated.

Profiling relied on immunoSEQ multiplex PCR, and the TCRdb table lists in-frame clones only, not all of them. In the table there are roughly 100,000 clones, roughly 84% of which are singletons. The clonotype comes from an adult in good health. V is TRBV24-1 and J is TRBJ1-2; 7 bases match TRBD1. Here the sequenced sample was peripheral blood, taken on day 0 of AZD1222 vaccination. CDR3 DNA sequence: TGTGCCACCAGTGAAGGGGGCGACTATGGCTACACCTTC. It encodes CATSEGGDYGYTF.